This T cell receptor beta chain was found in a study of blood T cells in healthy people across ages. The V gene lost 0 bases and the J gene lost 3 bases, with 8 bases spanning the gap. CDR1 and CDR2 (germline): KGHSH, LQKENI. This CDR3 comprises 15 residues. Primers used in a second PCR of about 6 to 11 cycles were a sample-barcoded 5' primer and a J-beta primer mix. Using its own MiXCR run on the 5' RACE reads, TCRdb lists one record per CDR3 protein. Of 800,000 or so distinct CDR3 sequences listed, 20% to 30% are singletons. The sample was also reused in another study, on T cells of mothers and their children.

The receptor was derived from a boy aged 5-17 years in good health. Specimen: blood. The chain couples TRBV18 to TRBJ1-4, with no clear D. The CDR3 nucleotides read TGTGCCAGCTCACCACCGGCGATGGCTAATGAAAAACTGTTTTTT. Protein product: CASSPPAMANEKLFF.